Below, 24 T cell receptor beta chains from the same sample are listed, as sequenced in a study of naive and memory T cell subsets. An equimolar mix of two oligonucleotides served as the beta constant-region primer for TRBC1 and TRBC2. Ligated cDNA was amplified by four rounds of PCR with nested alpha and beta constant-region primers and SP2. Using its own MiXCR run on the UMI-ligation and nested PCR reads, TCRdb lists one record per CDR3 protein. The table lists 130,000 or so distinct CDR3 sequences, approximately 37% of them singletons. Material for sequencing was central memory CD4+ T cells from blood. All receptors come from a human donor in good health.

The V gene is TRBV5-1, the J gene TRBJ2-3; D is undetermined. Germline V gene sequence: CDR1 SGHRS, CDR2 YFSETQ. V shed 0 bases and J shed 11 bases, with 7 bases lying between them. CDR3 length equals 11 residues. For the CDR3, the DNA is TGCGCCAGCAGCTTGGGCAGGTGGCAGTATTTT. It encodes CASSLGRWQYF.

CDR3 protein: CATSRGMNTEAFF. In nucleotides, the CDR3 is TGCGCCACGAGTAGGGGGATGAACACTGAAGCTTTCTTT. The V gene is TRBV4-1, the J gene TRBJ1-1; D possibly corresponds to TRBD1 (6 bases). Germline CDR1 is MGHRA and CDR2 is YSYEKL. There are 13 residues in the CDR3. Trimming stripped 10 bases from V and 0 bases from J, with 12 bases between.

This clonotype has more than one count but fewer than ten. This sequence joins TRBV20-1 and TRBJ2-4; no firm D call. The CDR3 runs to 14 residues. Germline lookup yields CDR1 DFQATT and CDR2 SNEGSKA (reference sequence). V was trimmed by 7 bases and J by 4 bases, leaving 17 bases between them. The CDR3 DNA follows: TGCAGTGGGGTAGACCGCACAACTAAAAACATTCAGTACTTC. Translating it yields CSGVDRTTKNIQYF.

This clonotype was observed a handful of times. The chain combines TRBV19 with TRBJ2-1; no firm D call. Germline CDR1 LNHDA, CDR2 SQIVND (reference sequence). Trimming took 2 bases from V and 8 from J, leaving 4 bases between them. This CDR3 contains 11 residues. The CDR3 sequence: CASSILHEQFF. The CDR3, as DNA: TGTGCCAGTAGTATACTCCATGAGCAGTTCTTC.

This clonotype was picked up a small number of times. The chain employs TRBV12-3 or TRBV12-4 and TRBJ1-5, with TRBD1 matching over 8 bases. CDR3 length equals 14 residues. After removal of 4 bases from V and 9 bases from J, the junction contained 8 bases not matched to a gene. The CDR3 sequence is CASSSGQGRGPQHF. The CDR3 DNA follows: TGTGCCAGCAGTTCTGGACAGGGAAGGGGGCCCCAGCATTTT.

The table lists this clonotype with a few counts. The chain combines TRBV12-5 with TRBJ2-1; no definite D call. Germline lookup yields CDR1 LGHNT and CDR2 FRNRAP. V was shortened by 6 bases and J by 5 bases, with 14 bases between the two germline ends. The CDR3 totals 14 residues. In DNA form, the CDR3 reads TGTGCTAGTGGGTCAGCCACCAGCGACAATGAGCAGTTCTTC. Its protein is CASGSATSDNEQFF. Based on the CDR3 plus reference TRBV12-5 and TRBJ2-1, the full variable domain is DARVTQTPRHKVTEMGQEVTMRCQPILGHNTVFWYRQTMMQGLELLAYFRNRAPLDDSGMPKDRFSAEMPDATLATLKIQPSEPRDSAVYFCASGSATSDNEQFFGPGTRLTVL.

This clonotype was observed at least ten times. The V and J genes are TRBV2 and TRBJ2-1, with D maybe TRBD1 (6 bases). Per germline, CDR1 SNHLY and CDR2 FYNNEI. The CDR3 contains 14 residues. The V end lost 7 bases, the J end lost 1 base, and 11 bases lay between the germline ends. The CDR3 sequence is CASKQRGSYNEQFF. In DNA, the CDR3 is TGTGCCAGCAAGCAAAGGGGGTCCTACAATGAGCAGTTCTTC.

The rearrangement uses TRBV6-5 and TRBJ2-4; D is ambiguous. Germline V gene data show CDR1 as MNHEY and CDR2 as SVGAGI. The CDR3 covers 18 residues. V dropped 7 bases and J dropped 2 bases, with 24 bases sitting between them. The CDR3 DNA is TGTGCCAGCATGTCCGGTACGGGTCACACGGACCCCAAAAACATTCAGTACTTC. It specifies CASMSGTGHTDPKNIQYF.

The chain links TRBV20-1 to TRBJ1-1; tentative D call: TRBD1 (6 bases). Per germline, CDR1 DFQATT and CDR2 SNEGSKA (reference sequence). CDR3 size: 12 residues. With 6 bases removed from V and 5 bases from J, the gap between germline ends came to 13 bases. CDR3 residues: CSAPGRGTEAFF. As DNA, the CDR3 is TGCAGTGCCCCCGGGAGGGGGACTGAAGCTTTCTTT.

The CDR3 nucleotides read TGCAGTGCTAGAGAATTTACAGCGGGCCCACGGGAGCAGTACTTC. Its translation is CSAREFTAGPREQYF. The chain is built from TRBV20-1 and TRBJ2-7; TRBD2 might be the D (6 bases). In germline, CDR1 is DFQATT, CDR2 SNEGSKA (reference sequence). The CDR3 sequence is 15 residues long. Trimming pared 0 bases from V and 7 bases from J, leaving 19 bases between.

The CDR3 sequence: CASSLGTGLAKNIQYF. The CDR3 DNA sequence: TGTGCCAGCAGCCTGGGGACAGGTCTAGCCAAAAACATTCAGTACTTC. The chain combines TRBV7-9 with TRBJ2-4, with 8 bases fitting TRBD1. This CDR3 spans 16 amino acids. The J segment lost 0 bases and the V segment lost 5 bases, leaving 6 bases of the junction unmatched. The germline V gene has CDR1 SEHNR and CDR2 FQNEAQ (reference sequence).

The rearrangement uses TRBV7-8 and TRBJ2-5, with 11 bases that match TRBD2. Germline lookup yields CDR1 SGHVS and CDR2 FQNEAQ. The CDR3 sequence is 15 residues long. V shed 4 bases, J shed 4 bases, and the junction held 5 bases outside the gene matches. The CDR3 sequence is CASSSTSGSSETQYF. The CDR3 bases are TGTGCCAGCAGCTCCACTAGCGGGAGTTCAGAGACCCAGTACTTC.

The CDR3 DNA follows: TGTGCCAGCATTAAAGCCCTAGGGACCAATCAGCCCCAGCATTTT. Protein sequence: CASIKALGTNQPQHF. The chain joins TRBV6-2 or TRBV6-3 to TRBJ1-5, with D possibly matching TRBD1 (5 bases). Germline CDR1 is MNHEY and CDR2 is SVGEGT. Trimming pared 7 bases from V and 3 bases from J, leaving 16 bases between. CDR3 length: 15 amino acids.

The chain joins TRBV6-6 to TRBJ1-1; a weak D match, TRBD1 (5 bases). Germline CDR1 is MNHNY and CDR2 is SVGAGI (reference sequence). The V and J ends lost 7 bases and 0 bases respectively, with 9 bases between them. The CDR3 has 13 residues. CDR3 bases: TGTGCCAGCAATTGGGGCATGAACACTGAAGCTTTCTTT. Translated: CASNWGMNTEAFF.

V usage is TRBV12-3 or TRBV12-4 and J usage is TRBJ2-2, with 10 bases that match TRBD1. CDR3 length equals 16 residues. Germline trimming cut 2 bases from V and 6 bases from J; bases unmatched to any gene: 6. CDR3 DNA: TGTGCCAGCAGTTTAACCGGGACAGGGGCGTCCGGGGAGCTGTTTTTT. This codes for CASSLTGTGASGELFF.

CDR3 loop: CASTRNYEQYF. CDR3 in DNA: TGTGCCAGCACTCGGAACTACGAGCAGTACTTC. V usage is TRBV28 and J usage is TRBJ2-7; no clear D gene. Trimming took 7 bases from V and 3 from J, leaving 7 bases between them. The CDR3 sequence is 11 residues long. Germline loops: CDR1 MDHEN, CDR2 SYDVKM.

This chain uses TRBV20-1 with TRBJ2-7; TRBD1 is a possible D gene (6 bases). The ends were cut back, 3 bases at V and 5 bases at J, with 20 bases in the middle. From germline, CDR1 is DFQATT and CDR2 SNEGSKA (reference sequence). This CDR3 has 15 amino acids. DNA for the CDR3: TGCAGTGCTAGTCATTCCGGGACACCGACTGACGAGCAGTACTTC. It codes for CSASHSGTPTDEQYF.

V gene TRBV7-3 combines with J gene TRBJ2-1; 7 bases align to TRBD2. V lost 4 bases and J lost 8; bases outside the gene matches: 17. CDR1 and CDR2 (germline): SGHTA, FQGTGA. This CDR3 comprises 17 residues. As DNA, the CDR3 is TGTGCCAGCAGCTCAACAGGACTAGGATTTTCTGGCGATGAGCAGTTCTTC. It is translated as CASSSTGLGFSGDEQFF.

This sequence joins TRBV7-8 and TRBJ2-2; 8 bases fit TRBD2. After removal of 0 bases from V and 1 base from J, the junction contained 1 base not matched to a gene. This CDR3 is 16 amino acids long. Germline values: CDR1 SGHVS, CDR2 FQNEAQ. CDR3 region: CASSLARGVNTGELFF. The CDR3 DNA follows: TGTGCCAGCAGCTTAGCGCGGGGGGTGAACACCGGGGAGCTGTTTTTT.

Concerning this clonotype itself: One end of the junction varies from germline; a read error may be responsible. This chain links TRBV7-7 with TRBJ2-3, with D hard to call. The CDR3 runs to 16 residues. Germline assignment: CDR1 SSHAT and CDR2 FNYEAQ (reference sequence). The CDR3 nucleotides are TGTGCTAGCAGTCGGTCGCCGACAATTAGCACAGATACGCAGTATTTT. It specifies CASSRSPTISTDTQYF.

This clonotype has just one count. This rearrangement joins TRBV30 to TRBJ1-6; the D is unclear. Per germline, CDR1 GTSNPN and CDR2 SVGIG (reference sequence). The CDR3 extends over 16 amino acids. V was pared by 6 bases and J by 0 bases, with 15 bases between. CDR3 nucleotides: TGTGCCTGCCGAGGGCAAGGGAGCTCCTATAATTCACCCCTCCACTTT. Translating it yields CACRGQGSSYNSPLHF.

A few counts support this clonotype. The CDR3 here is CASSLGAYSTDTQYF. CDR3 DNA: TGTGCCAGCAGTTTAGGGGCGTACAGCACAGATACGCAGTATTTT. This chain links TRBV27 with TRBJ2-3; TRBD1 is a possible D gene (5 bases). Germline V CDR1 and CDR2: MNHEY, SMNVEV (reference sequence). Between the trimmed V and J ends, which lost 2 bases and 0 bases, there was a span of 9 bases. The CDR3 contains 15 residues.

This chain connects TRBV6-5 to TRBJ1-1; D uncertain. The CDR3 extends over 14 amino acids. CDR1 is MNHEY, CDR2 SVGAGI, per germline. V was cut by 0 bases and J by 5 bases, with 10 bases left in between. CDR3 sequence reads: CASSYSGSTTEAFF. The CDR3 DNA reads as TGTGCCAGCAGTTACTCTGGGTCCACGACTGAAGCTTTCTTT.

The rearrangement uses TRBV20-1 and TRBJ1-6, with 9 bases matching TRBD1. CDR1 and CDR2 (germline): DFQATT, SNEGSKA (reference sequence). V was pared by 5 bases and J by 7 bases, with 6 bases of the junction left unmatched. The CDR3 runs 14 residues. The CDR3 nucleotides are TGCAGTGCTCCCCCCGGGACAGGGAATTCACCCCTCCACTTT. Encoded protein: CSAPPGTGNSPLHF.